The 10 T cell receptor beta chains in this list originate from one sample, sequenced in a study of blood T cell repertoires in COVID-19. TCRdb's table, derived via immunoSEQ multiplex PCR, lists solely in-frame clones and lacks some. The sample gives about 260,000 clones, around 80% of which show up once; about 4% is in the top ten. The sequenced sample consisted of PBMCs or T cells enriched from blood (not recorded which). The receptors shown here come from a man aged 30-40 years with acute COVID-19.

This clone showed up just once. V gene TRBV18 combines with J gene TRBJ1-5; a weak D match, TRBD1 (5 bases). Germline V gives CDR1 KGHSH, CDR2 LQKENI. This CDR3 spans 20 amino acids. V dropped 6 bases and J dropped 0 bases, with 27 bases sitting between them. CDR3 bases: TGTGCCAGCTCCCCCGTGGGGGGACTTCAATCTACTTATAGCAATCAGCCCCAGCATTTT. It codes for CASSPVGGLQSTYSNQPQHF. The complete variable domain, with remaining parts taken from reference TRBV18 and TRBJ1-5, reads NAGVMQNPRHLVRRRGQEARLRCSPMKGHSHVYWYRQLPEEGLKFMVYLQKENIIDESGMPKERFSAEFPKEGPSILRIQQVVRGDSAAYFCASSPVGGLQSTYSNQPQHFGDGTRLSIL.

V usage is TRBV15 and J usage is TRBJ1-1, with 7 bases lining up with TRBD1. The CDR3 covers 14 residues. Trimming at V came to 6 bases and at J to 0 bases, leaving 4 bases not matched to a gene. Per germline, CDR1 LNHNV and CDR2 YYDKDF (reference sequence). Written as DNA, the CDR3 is TGTGCCACCAGTCAGACAGGGCTGAACACTGAAGCTTTCTTT. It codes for CATSQTGLNTEAFF.

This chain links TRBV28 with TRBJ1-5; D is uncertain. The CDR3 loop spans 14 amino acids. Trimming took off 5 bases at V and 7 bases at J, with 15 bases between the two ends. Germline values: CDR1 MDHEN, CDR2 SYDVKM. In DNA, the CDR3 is TGTGCCAGCAGTCACCGAACGGGAATGCAGCCCCAGCATTTT. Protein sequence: CASSHRTGMQPQHF.

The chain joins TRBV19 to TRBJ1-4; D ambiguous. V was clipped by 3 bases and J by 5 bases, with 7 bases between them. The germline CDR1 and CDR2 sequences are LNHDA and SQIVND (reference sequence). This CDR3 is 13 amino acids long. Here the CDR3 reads CASSMRQNEKLFF. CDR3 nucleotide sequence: TGTGCCAGTAGTATGAGGCAGAATGAAAAACTGTTTTTT.

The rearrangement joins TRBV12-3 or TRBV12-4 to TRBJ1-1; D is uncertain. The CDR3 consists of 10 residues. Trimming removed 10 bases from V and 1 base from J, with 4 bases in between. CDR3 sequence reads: CATSNTEAFF. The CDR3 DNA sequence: TGTGCCACCTCGAACACTGAAGCTTTCTTT.

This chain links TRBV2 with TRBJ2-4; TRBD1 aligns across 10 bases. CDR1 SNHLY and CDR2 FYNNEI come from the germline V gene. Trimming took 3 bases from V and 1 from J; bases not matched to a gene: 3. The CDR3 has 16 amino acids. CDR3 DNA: TGTGCCAGCAGTGAGACAGGGGGCGCGGCCAAAAACATTCAGTACTTC. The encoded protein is CASSETGGAAKNIQYF.

Here the CDR3 reads CASSLGLGGVYLAFF. The CDR3, as DNA: TGTGCCAGCAGCTTAGGCCTAGGGGGAGTCTATCTAGCTTTCTTT. The chain joins TRBV13 to TRBJ1-1, with a tentative D call TRBD1 (6 bases). The CDR3 has 15 residues. V dropped 0 bases and J dropped 10 bases, with 18 bases sitting between them. Germline CDR1 reads PRHDT; CDR2 reads FYEKMQ (reference sequence).

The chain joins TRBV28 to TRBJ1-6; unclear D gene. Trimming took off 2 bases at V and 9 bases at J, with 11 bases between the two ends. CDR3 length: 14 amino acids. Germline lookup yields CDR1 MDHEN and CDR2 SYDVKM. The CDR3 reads CASSLLGSRSPLHF. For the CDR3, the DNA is TGTGCCAGCAGTTTACTAGGCTCGCGTTCACCCCTCCACTTT.

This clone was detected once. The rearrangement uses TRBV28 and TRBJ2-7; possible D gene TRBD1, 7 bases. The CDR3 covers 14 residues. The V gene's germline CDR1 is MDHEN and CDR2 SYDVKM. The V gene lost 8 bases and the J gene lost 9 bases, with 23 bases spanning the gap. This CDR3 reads CASGGTDHSPGQYV. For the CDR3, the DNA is TGTGCCAGCGGCGGGACAGACCATTCCCCCGGGCAGTACGTC.

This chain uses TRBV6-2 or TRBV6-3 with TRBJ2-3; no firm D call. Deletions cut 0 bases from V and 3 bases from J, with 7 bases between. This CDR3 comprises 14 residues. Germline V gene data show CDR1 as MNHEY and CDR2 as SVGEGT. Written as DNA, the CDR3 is TGTGCCAGCAGTTACTCGTCTAGAACAGATACGCAGTATTTT. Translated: CASSYSSRTDTQYF.